The next 25 T cell receptor beta chains were all read from a single sample in a study of T cells after yellow fever vaccination. TCRdb itself ran the 5' RACE reads through MiXCR, one entry per CDR3 protein. The table includes some 340,000 distinct CDR3 sequences, about 10% detected once. This specimen consisted of CD4+ T cells sorted from PBMCs, obtained 45 days after the yellow fever booster vaccination. Receptor source: a man in his late teens or twenties who received the YFV17D yellow fever vaccine.

This clonotype was seen many times. The chain uses TRBV4-2 and TRBJ2-1; 8 bases agree with TRBD2. CDR1 LGHNA and CDR2 YNFKEQ come from the germline V gene. The CDR3 consists of 16 residues. V trimming: 1 base; J trimming: 2 bases; junction bases outside the gene matches: 4. CDR3 loop: CASSQALAVPYNEQFF. The CDR3 bases are TGTGCCAGCAGCCAAGCACTAGCGGTGCCCTACAATGAGCAGTTCTTC.

This clonotype showed up just a few times. V usage is TRBV4-3 and J usage is TRBJ2-1, with D unresolved. The CDR3 covers 13 residues. Germline V gene data show CDR1 as LGHNA and CDR2 as YSLEER. The V end lost 1 base, the J end lost 9 bases, and 10 bases lay between the germline ends. The CDR3 sequence: CASSQGARVEQFF. CDR3 in DNA: TGCGCCAGCAGCCAAGGCGCGCGAGTTGAGCAGTTCTTC.

The chain recombines TRBV7-2 with TRBJ2-2; a possible D gene is TRBD1 (6 bases). This CDR3 region has 16 residues. V was trimmed by 2 bases and J by 3 bases, leaving 13 bases between them. Germline V gives CDR1 SGHTA, CDR2 FQGNSA. CDR3 nucleotides: TGTGCCAGCAGCTTAAGTGCAGGGGATTACACCGGGGAGCTGTTTTTT. Its translation: CASSLSAGDYTGELFF.

This clonotype was counted a few times. This rearrangement joins TRBV3-1 to TRBJ1-1; 9 bases are shared with TRBD1. The CDR3 is made up of 14 amino acids. Germline values: CDR1 LGHDT, CDR2 YNNKEL (reference sequence). Trimming cost V 5 bases and J 4 bases; bases outside gene matches: 5. The CDR3 DNA reads TGTGCCAGCAGCAAAGTGACAGGGGGCACTGAAGCTTTCTTT. Encoded protein: CASSKVTGGTEAFF.

The sample holds many counts of this clonotype. This sequence joins TRBV11-2 and TRBJ1-2; D is uncertain. The germline CDR1 and CDR2 sequences are SGHAT and FQNNGV. This CDR3 has 15 residues. The ends were cut back, 2 bases at V and 0 bases at J, with 10 bases in the middle. CDR3 DNA: TGTGCCAGCAGCTTAACAGCCGTAACTAACTATGGCTACACCTTC. This gives the protein CASSLTAVTNYGYTF. Combining the CDR3 with reference TRBV11-2 and TRBJ1-2 gives the whole variable domain EAGVAQSPRYKIIEKRQSVAFWCNPISGHATLYWYQQILGQGPKLLIQFQNNGVVDDSQLPKDRFSAERLKGVDSTLKIQPAKLEDSAVYLCASSLTAVTNYGYTFGSGTRLTVV.

The rearrangement links TRBV12-3 or TRBV12-4 to TRBJ1-3; D call uncertain. Between the trimmed V and J ends, which lost 3 bases and 6 bases, there was a span of 15 bases. CDR3 length: 15 residues. The CDR3 DNA reads as TGTGCCAGCAGTTTTTGGGGAATAGGCTCAAACACCATATATTTT. Its translation: CASSFWGIGSNTIYF.

The chain carries TRBV4-2 and TRBJ2-7, with TRBD2 matching over 8 bases. Trimming at V came to 5 bases and at J to 0 bases, leaving 9 bases not matched to a gene. Germline assignment: CDR1 LGHNA and CDR2 YNFKEQ. The CDR3 spans 16 residues. This CDR3 is CASSYRVAGYSYEQYF. The DNA for the CDR3 is TGTGCCAGCAGCTACCGGGTAGCGGGGTACTCCTACGAGCAGTACTTC.

This clonotype was detected a few times. V gene TRBV20-1 combines with J gene TRBJ1-2, with D possibly TRBD1 on 6 matching bases. Per the germline V gene, CDR1 is DFQATT and CDR2 is SNEGSKA (reference sequence). The CDR3 length is 14 residues. Trimming left V 3 bases short and J 8 bases short, with 19 bases between. The CDR3 DNA sequence: TGCAGTGCTAGTCGGACAGCTGACAACCAAGGCTACACCTTC. This sequence encodes CSASRTADNQGYTF.

This clonotype has just one count. The rearrangement joins TRBV5-1 to TRBJ2-3; D might be TRBD1 (5 bases). The CDR3 contains 14 residues. Trimming removed 6 bases from V and 0 bases from J, with 11 bases in between. From germline, CDR1 is SGHRS and CDR2 YFSETQ. CDR3 DNA: TGCGCCAGCACGGACATTCCTAGCACAGATACGCAGTATTTT. It yields the protein CASTDIPSTDTQYF.

This clonotype came up a few times. CDR3 sequence: CASSLGDREDPYNSPLHF. The CDR3 nucleotides are TGTGCCAGCAGCTTGGGGGACAGGGAGGATCCCTATAATTCACCCCTCCACTTT. V usage is TRBV5-5 and J usage is TRBJ1-6, with TRBD1 identical over 9 bases. The ends lost 0 bases at V and 2 bases at J; junction bases unmatched: 6. The germline CDR1 and CDR2 sequences are SGHKS and YYEKEE (reference sequence). CDR3 size: 18 residues. The complete variable domain, with remaining parts taken from reference TRBV5-5 and TRBJ1-6, reads DAGVTQSPTHLIKTRGQQVTLRCSPISGHKSVSWYQQVLGQGPQFIFQYYEKEERGRGNFPDRFSARQFPNYSSELNVNALLLGDSALYLCASSLGDREDPYNSPLHFGNGTRLTVT.

This clonotype was seen a few times. The chain joins TRBV6-5 to TRBJ2-3; D possibly corresponds to TRBD1 (5 bases). V was trimmed by 6 bases and J by 8 bases, leaving 12 bases between them. This CDR3 is 12 amino acids long. Germline-derived CDR1 and CDR2 are MNHEY and SVGAGI. For the CDR3, the DNA is TGTGCCAGCAGATCCTGGGGCGGTACGCAGTATTTT. It yields the protein CASRSWGGTQYF.

This clonotype has a count of ten or more. V gene TRBV30 combines with J gene TRBJ2-5, with D possibly matching TRBD1 (5 bases). This CDR3 is 13 amino acids long. Per germline, CDR1 GTSNPN and CDR2 SVGIG (reference sequence). The V gene lost 3 bases and the J gene lost 2 bases, with 10 bases spanning the gap. The CDR3 protein is CAWRTAHQETQYF. DNA for the CDR3: TGTGCCTGGAGGACAGCCCATCAAGAGACCCAGTACTTC.

The J gene is TRBJ2-7, the V gene TRBV4-1; D unresolved. CDR1 is MGHRA, CDR2 YSYEKL, per germline. Trimming left V 6 bases short and J 4 bases short, with 13 bases between. The CDR3 is 13 amino acids. CDR3 amino acids: CASSLRGGYEQYF. The CDR3 bases are TGCGCCAGCAGTCTTCGAGGCGGATACGAGCAGTACTTC.

The rearrangement joins TRBV2 to TRBJ1-6, with TRBD1 matching over 7 bases. This CDR3 is 17 amino acids long. Losses at the gene ends were 2 bases for V and 0 bases for J; bases not matched to a gene: 4. From germline, CDR1 is SNHLY and CDR2 FYNNEI. CDR3 sequence (DNA): TGTGCCAGCAGTGAATTGACAGGGTACTCCTATAATTCACCCCTCCACTTT. It translates to CASSELTGYSYNSPLHF.

The chain recombines TRBV5-1 with TRBJ2-5; TRBD2 matches 8 bases. V gave up 5 bases and J gave up 5 bases; unmatched junction bases: 8. The CDR3 covers 14 residues. The germline gives CDR1 SGHRS, CDR2 YFSETQ. CDR3 loop: CASRPGGAAETQYF. CDR3 nucleotide sequence: TGCGCCAGCAGGCCCGGGGGGGCGGCTGAGACCCAGTACTTC.

This chain joins TRBV7-2 and TRBJ2-7; D gene uncertain. Germline V lookup: CDR1 SGHTA, CDR2 FQGNSA. The CDR3 consists of 13 residues. Trimming stripped 6 bases from V and 1 base from J, with 10 bases between. CDR3 nucleotides: TGTGCCAGCAGAGGGTCCCCGTCCTACGAGCAGTACTTC. It codes for CASRGSPSYEQYF.

V and J are TRBV29-1 and TRBJ2-7; TRBD1 is a possible D gene (5 bases). The V gene lost 4 bases and the J gene lost 7 bases, with 17 bases spanning the gap. The CDR3 sequence is 13 residues long. The V gene's germline CDR1 is SQVTM and CDR2 ANQGSEA. The CDR3 region has the DNA TGCAGCGTTGCAGGGAATCGCGGTGGGGAGCAGTACTTC. Protein: CSVAGNRGGEQYF.

This clonotype was counted ten times or more. The V and J genes are TRBV7-2 and TRBJ2-7, with D possibly being TRBD1 (5 bases). Trimming shortened V by 5 bases and J by 6 bases, and 20 bases separated the two germline ends. Germline CDR1 and CDR2: SGHTA and FQGNSA. The CDR3 is 15 amino acids. CDR3 sequence reads: CASSPKSRQGSEQYF. The CDR3, as DNA: TGTGCCAGCAGCCCCAAGTCTCGGCAGGGAAGCGAGCAGTACTTC.

This clonotype appeared many times. This chain connects TRBV5-1 to TRBJ2-1; no definite D call. Germline CDR1 SGHRS, CDR2 YFSETQ. The V and J ends lost 4 bases and 0 bases respectively, with 5 bases between them. The CDR3 length is 13 residues. In DNA form, the CDR3 reads TGCGCCAGCAGCGGGGACTCCTACAATGAGCAGTTCTTC. It specifies CASSGDSYNEQFF.

This clonotype was seen a few times. The CDR3 bases are TGCGCCAGCAGCTTGGCAAATACAGGGGGCGGGACTGAAGCTTTCTTT. It yields the protein CASSLANTGGGTEAFF. This chain uses TRBV5-1 with TRBJ1-1; TRBD1 agrees at 9 bases. The CDR3 loop spans 16 amino acids. V shed 0 bases and J 5 bases; nucleotides not matched to a gene: 8. CDR1 and CDR2 from the germline V gene are SGHRS and YFSETQ.

This clonotype occurred a few times. The chain links TRBV20-1 to TRBJ2-7; weak D call: TRBD1 (5 bases). The germline V gene has CDR1 DFQATT and CDR2 SNEGSKA (reference sequence). The CDR3 consists of 15 residues. Deletions cut 0 bases from V and 6 bases from J, with 18 bases between. The CDR3 coding sequence is TGCAGTGCTAGAGATCAGGGCTTGCTTTCAATCGAGCAGTACTTC. Translating gives CSARDQGLLSIEQYF.

Notes on this clonotype: The conserved closing phenylalanine or tryptophan is absent in this CDR3, likely reflecting a read error. It is unclear where the CDR3 begins or ends on the DNA, so no DNA is shown, and the CDR3 is as TCRdb lists it. V usage is TRBV20-1 and J usage is TRBJ2-1; TRBD2 is taken as the D call from the table, unchecked against the DNA. Germline V lookup: CDR1 DFQATT, CDR2 SNEGSKA (reference sequence). With termini counted, the CDR3 has 8 amino acids. The CDR3 region is CSAPPGGL.

This chain joins TRBV7-2 and TRBJ1-6; tentative D call: TRBD1 (5 bases). Trimming cost V 5 bases and J 6 bases, with 17 bases left between them. Germline V CDR1 and CDR2: SGHTA, FQGNSA. This CDR3 is 16 amino acids long. The CDR3 region has the DNA TGTGCCAGCAGCCTAAGAACGGGACGAGCTAATTCACCCCTCCACTTT. Protein sequence: CASSLRTGRANSPLHF.

This sequence joins TRBV4-1 and TRBJ1-1; no definite D call. In germline, CDR1 is MGHRA, CDR2 YSYEKL. The CDR3 is made up of 14 amino acids. V lost 3 bases to trimming and J lost 0 bases, with 8 bases between them. CDR3 sequence (DNA): TGCGCCAGCAGCCACCAGGTGGTGAACACTGAAGCTTTCTTT. Translated, it gives CASSHQVVNTEAFF.

The chain couples TRBV5-1 to TRBJ2-2; a possible D gene is TRBD1 (6 bases). Germline-derived CDR1 and CDR2 are SGHRS and YFSETQ. Trimming took off 10 bases at V and 2 bases at J, with 18 bases between the two ends. The CDR3 has 15 amino acids. For the CDR3, the DNA is TGCGCCTCCAGGGGACGGGACCCAAACACCGGGGAGCTGTTTTTT. Encoded protein: CASRGRDPNTGELFF.